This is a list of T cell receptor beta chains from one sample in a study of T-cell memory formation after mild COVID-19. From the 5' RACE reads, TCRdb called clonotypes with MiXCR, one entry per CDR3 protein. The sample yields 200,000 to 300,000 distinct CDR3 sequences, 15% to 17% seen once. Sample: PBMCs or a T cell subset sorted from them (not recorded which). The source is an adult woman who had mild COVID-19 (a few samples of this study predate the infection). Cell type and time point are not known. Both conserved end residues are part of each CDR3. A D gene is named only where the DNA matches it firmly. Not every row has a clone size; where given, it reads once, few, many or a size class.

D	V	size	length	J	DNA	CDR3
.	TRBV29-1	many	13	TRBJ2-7	TGCAGCGGGGGACAAGGCTTCGGGGACGAGCAGTACTTC	CSGGQGFGDEQYF
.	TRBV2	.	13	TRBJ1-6	TGTGCCAGCAGCGGGGACGTAGGTTCACCCCTCCACTTT	CASSGDVGSPLHF
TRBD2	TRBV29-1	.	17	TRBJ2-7	TGCAGCGTTGGATCCGGACTAGCGGGGGGGTTCCTCTCGGAGCAGTACTTC	CSVGSGLAGGFLSEQYF
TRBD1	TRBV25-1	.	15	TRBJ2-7	TGTGCCAGCAGGACGACAGGGATCATCTCCTACGAGCAGTACTTC	CASRTTGIISYEQYF
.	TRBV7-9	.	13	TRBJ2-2	TGTGCCAGCAGCTTCCGACAGCCCTGGGAGCTGTTTTTT	CASSFRQPWELFF
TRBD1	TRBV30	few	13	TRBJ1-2	TGTGCCTGGAGCGAGGGACAGACCTATGGCTACACCTTC	CAWSEGQTYGYTF
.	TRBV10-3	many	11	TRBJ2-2	TGTGCCACTACCGGCGCCGGGGAGCTGTTTTTT	CATTGAGELFF
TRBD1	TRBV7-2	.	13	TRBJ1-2	TGTGCCAGCAGTGACAGGGGGCGGGGGAGCTACACCTTC	CASSDRGRGSYTF
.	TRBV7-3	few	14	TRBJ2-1	TGTGCCAGCAGCTTGAGTCGAGGGAACAATGAGCAGTTCTTC	CASSLSRGNNEQFF
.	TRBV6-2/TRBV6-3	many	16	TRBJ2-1	TGTGCCAGCAGCGACCCGGGAGTCGGCTCCTACAATGAGCAGTTCTTC	CASSDPGVGSYNEQFF
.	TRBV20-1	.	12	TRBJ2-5	TGCAGTGCTACGGCTAGACAAGAGACCCAGTACTTC	CSATARQETQYF
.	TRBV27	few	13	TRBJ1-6	TGTGCCAGCAGGACAGGCAGCGGATCACCCCTCCACTTT	CASRTGSGSPLHF
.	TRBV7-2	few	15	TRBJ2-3	TGTGCCAGCAGCCCCCAGAACCGCGCGCGAGATACGCAGTATTTT	CASSPQNRARDTQYF
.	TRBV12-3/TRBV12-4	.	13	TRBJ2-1	TGTGCCAACTCTTTGTCGGGTCACAATGAGCAGTTCTTC	CANSLSGHNEQFF
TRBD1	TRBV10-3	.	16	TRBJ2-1	TGTGCCATCAGTGAGTGGACGGGACAGGAAAACAATGAGCAGTTCTTC	CAISEWTGQENNEQFF
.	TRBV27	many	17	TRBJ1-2	TGTGCCAGCAGTTTAATATTTCGTGGGGGGCCAGGGCATGGCTACACCTTC	CASSLIFRGGPGHGYTF
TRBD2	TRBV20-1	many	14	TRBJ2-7	TGCAGTGCTATCAGCGGGGGCCTCTCCTACGAGCAGTACTTC	CSAISGGLSYEQYF
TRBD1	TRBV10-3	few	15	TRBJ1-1	TGTGCCATCCCTCCCGGACAGGGACCGAACACTGAAGCTTTCTTT	CAIPPGQGPNTEAFF
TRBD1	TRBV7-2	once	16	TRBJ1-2	TGTGCCAGCAGCTCGCAGCCTTGGACAGGGGACTATGGCTACACCTTC	CASSSQPWTGDYGYTF
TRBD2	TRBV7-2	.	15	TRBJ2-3	TGTGCCAGCAGCCGGCCTAGCGGGGGGGCGAATACGCAGTATTTT	CASSRPSGGANTQYF
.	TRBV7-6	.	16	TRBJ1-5	TGTGCCAGCAGACAAACCCCTCCTGGGTTTCATCAGCCCCAGCATTTT	CASRQTPPGFHQPQHF
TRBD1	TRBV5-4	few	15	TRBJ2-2	TGTGCCAGCAGCCCGACAGGGGTTCTCACCGGGGAGCTGTTTTTT	CASSPTGVLTGELFF
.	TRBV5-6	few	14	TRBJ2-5	TGTGCCAGCACCTCCCCGGGGCACCAAGAGACCCAGTACTTC	CASTSPGHQETQYF
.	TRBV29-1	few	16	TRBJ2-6	TGCAGCGCCCAGACGGACTTAGACTCTGGGGCCAACGTCCTGACTTTC	CSAQTDLDSGANVLTF
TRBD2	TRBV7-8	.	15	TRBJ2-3	TGTGCCAGCAGCGAGAGGCTAGCGGGGACAGATACGCAGTATTTT	CASSERLAGTDTQYF
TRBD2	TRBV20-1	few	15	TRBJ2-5	TGCAGTGCTGCCAAAGCGGGGGGGAAGCAAGAGACCCAGTACTTC	CSAAKAGGKQETQYF
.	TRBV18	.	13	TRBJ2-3	TGTGCCAGCTCACCACCCAGCCAAGATACGCAGTATTTT	CASSPPSQDTQYF
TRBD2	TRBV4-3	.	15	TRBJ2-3	TGCGCCAGCAGCTCCCCGGGACTAGACACAGATACGCAGTATTTT	CASSSPGLDTDTQYF
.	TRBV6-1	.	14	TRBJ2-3	TGTGCCAGCAGTGACAGGGGGGGTAGAGATACGCAGTATTTT	CASSDRGGRDTQYF
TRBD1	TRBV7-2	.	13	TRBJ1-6	TGTGCCAGCAGCCCAGACAGGGGATCACACCTCCACTTT	CASSPDRGSHLHF
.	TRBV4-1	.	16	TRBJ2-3	TGCGCCAGCAGCCAGAGGGCAGCAGGGAGCACAGATACGCAGTATTTT	CASSQRAAGSTDTQYF
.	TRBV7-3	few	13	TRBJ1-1	TGTGCCAGCAGCTCAGGACGGGAGGGAAAAGCTTTCTTT	CASSSGREGKAFF
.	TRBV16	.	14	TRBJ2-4	TGTGCCAGCAGCCACAGGACGGGCTCGAACATTCAGTACTTC	CASSHRTGSNIQYF